This section outlines one T cell receptor beta chain sequence together with its context. Measured with immunoSEQ multiplex PCR; TCRdb has only the in-frame clones, and not every one. The sample has tens of thousands of clones, 94% seen once. This sample was taken from a study of technical replicates of blood from a few donors. Trimming took 5 bases from V and 2 from J, leaving 7 bases between them. There are 12 residues in the CDR3. Germline CDR1 reads MNHEY; CDR2 reads SVGAGI. The genes are TRBV6-5 and TRBJ2-7; D unclear. The sequenced sample was T cells isolated from PBMCs. The sequence was collected from a human donor in good health. The CDR3 DNA follows: TGTGCCAGCAGTCCACTCCCCTACGAGCAGTACTTC. This gives the protein CASSPLPYEQYF.